The entry below gives a single TCR beta chain sequence along with its context. The data belong to a study of blood T cell repertoires in COVID-19. Study-level information: COVID-19 samples, acute and convalescent, were from the United States, Italy and Spain. Sources were T cells, B-cell-depleted T cells, or PBMCs; the material itself was cDNA or gDNA.

Trimming removed 6 bases from V and 6 bases from J; junction bases left unmatched: 4. The CDR3 has 12 residues. Per germline, CDR1 SQVTM and CDR2 ANQGSEA. Original handling: Scientists estimated how many nucleated cells there were by amplifying reference gene primers. Method: immunoSEQ multiplex PCR; TCRdb's copy keeps in-frame clones and lacks some. V, J and clone size are taken as reported in that table, and D and trimming were inferred from the DNA itself. The sample records more than 85,000 clones, more than 90% being singletons. The TCR sequence derives from a young man with acute or convalescent COVID-19. Sequencing was performed on peripheral blood. V is TRBV29-1 and J is TRBJ2-3, with 9 bases lining up with TRBD1. CDR3 nucleotide sequence: TGCAGCGTCGGGACAGGGTTTGATACGCAGTATTTT. Protein product: CSVGTGFDTQYF.